This T cell receptor beta chain is drawn from a study of cytomegalovirus exposure and HLA in healthy donors. The PCR contained 60 Vbeta and 13 Jbeta primers. Profiled with immunoSEQ multiplex PCR; TCRdb holds only in-frame clones, not every one. In the table there are about 96,000 clones, roughly 74% of which are singletons. The table lists this clone with a count of one. The source is a woman aged 70-85 years in good health and CMV-seropositive. The sequencing input was PBMCs.

CDR3 bases: TGTGCCAGCAGCTTGGTGGGGGACACCGCTCAAGAGACCCAGTACTTC. Amino acid sequence: CASSLVGDTAQETQYF. The chain combines TRBV5-6 with TRBJ2-5; D may be TRBD1 (6 bases). V was clipped by 0 bases and J by 2 bases, with 14 bases between them. Germline CDR1 and CDR2: SGHDT and YYEEEE. The CDR3 has 16 residues.